What follows are 22 T cell receptor beta chains derived from one specimen sequenced in a study of blood T cell repertoires in COVID-19. Sequenced by immunoSEQ multiplex PCR; TCRdb stores in-frame clones only, minus some. In the table there are roughly 150,000 clones, approximately 84% of which are singletons. Material for sequencing was peripheral blood. The source is a woman aged 80 or over with COVID-19, enrolled during active disease.

The rearrangement uses TRBV6-5 and TRBJ1-2; 7 nucleotides line up with TRBD1. The CDR3 is 13 amino acids. The germline CDR1 and CDR2 sequences are MNHEY and SVGAGI. J lost 4 bases, V lost 6 bases, and 5 bases had no gene match. The CDR3 DNA follows: TGTGCCAGCAGACTAGGGGGCCCCTATGGCTACACCTTC. This codes for CASRLGGPYGYTF.

V is TRBV28 and J is TRBJ2-1; 9 positions match TRBD2. J gave up 2 bases and V 7 bases, and 3 bases lay outside the gene matches. The CDR3 length is 14 residues. CDR1 and CDR2 (germline): MDHEN, SYDVKM. CDR3 region: CASMTSGTYNEQFF. CDR3 in DNA: TGTGCCAGCATGACTAGCGGCACCTACAATGAGCAGTTCTTC.

This sequence joins TRBV3-1 (or the pseudogene TRBV3-2) and TRBJ2-1; tentative D call: TRBD2 (6 bases). The length of the CDR3 is 13 residues. Trimming took 4 bases from V and 12 from J, leaving 16 bases between them. Germline CDR1 and CDR2: LGHDT and YNNKEL (reference sequence). The CDR3 DNA reads TGTGCCAGCAGCCCCGGGAGACCCTATGGGCAGTTCTTC. This sequence encodes CASSPGRPYGQFF.

The chain couples TRBV27 to TRBJ1-5; D perhaps matches TRBD1 (6 bases). Germline values: CDR1 MNHEY, CDR2 SMNVEV (reference sequence). This CDR3 is built from 15 residues. V lost 3 bases and J 5 bases, leaving 14 bases between the germline ends. The CDR3 DNA follows: TGTGCCAGCAGTTTTGGCAGGGGTCTGCATCAGCCCCAGCATTTT. Protein: CASSFGRGLHQPQHF.

The rearrangement links TRBV5-1 to TRBJ2-7, with D possibly TRBD2 on 7 matching bases. The CDR3 has 17 residues. The ends were cut back, 0 bases at V and 5 bases at J, with 21 bases in the middle. CDR1 and CDR2 (germline): SGHRS, YFSETQ. The CDR3 DNA follows: TGCGCCAGCAGCTTGGCCGTTGGGGGGGCGCACCCCCACGAGCAGTACTTC. Encoded protein: CASSLAVGGAHPHEQYF.

The rearrangement uses TRBV28 and TRBJ2-1; TRBD2 aligns across 10 bases. The V gene's germline CDR1 is MDHEN and CDR2 SYDVKM. The V gene end was trimmed by 8 bases and the J gene end by 10 bases; junction bases not matched to a gene: 5. The CDR3 length is 12 residues. CDR3 in DNA: TGTGCCAGCGGTACTAGCGGGAAGGAGCAGTTCTTC. It translates to CASGTSGKEQFF.

This clone was picked up a small number of times. At the DNA level, this CDR3 is encoded by other sequences in the same sample as well. This chain uses TRBV2 with TRBJ2-5; 8 positions agree with TRBD2. Germline CDR1 SNHLY, CDR2 FYNNEI. The V and J ends lost 4 bases and 5 bases, in that order; junction bases with no gene match: 3. This CDR3 is 13 amino acids long. The CDR3 here is CASSGLAGETQYF. The CDR3 DNA reads TGTGCCAGCAGTGGTCTAGCGGGTGAGACCCAGTACTTC.

V usage is TRBV28 and J usage is TRBJ2-3, with 8 positions matching TRBD1. The germline V gene encodes CDR1 MDHEN and CDR2 SYDVKM. The CDR3 extends over 16 amino acids. The V and J ends lost 5 bases and 2 bases, in that order; junction bases with no gene match: 9. In DNA, the CDR3 is TGTGCCAGCAGTCTCTGGACAGGGCTTATCACAGATACGCAGTATTTT. It codes for CASSLWTGLITDTQYF.

J is TRBJ1-4 and V is TRBV5-1; possible D gene TRBD1, 6 bases. The length of the CDR3 is 13 residues. V lost 4 bases, J lost 7 bases, and 11 bases lay in between. Germline assignment: CDR1 SGHRS and CDR2 YFSETQ. The CDR3 region is CASSLGTSEKLFF. For the CDR3, the DNA is TGCGCCAGCAGCCTAGGGACATCTGAAAAACTGTTTTTT.

The chain links TRBV9 to TRBJ1-2; 7 nucleotides line up with TRBD1. CDR3 size: 14 residues. Germline V lookup: CDR1 SGDLS, CDR2 YYNGEE. J gave up 4 bases and V 3 bases, and 6 bases lay outside the gene matches. CDR3 sequence (DNA): TGTGCCAGCAGCGGAACAGGGGCTGGCTATGGCTACACCTTC. Its protein is CASSGTGAGYGYTF. Full variable domain (remainder filled in from reference TRBV9 and TRBJ1-2): DSGVTQTPKHLITATGQRVTLRCSPRSGDLSVYWYQQSLDQGLQFLIQYYNGEERAKGNILERFSAQQFPDLHSELNLSSLELGDSALYFCASSGTGAGYGYTFGSGTRLTVV.

The chain carries TRBV7-8 and TRBJ2-7, with 7 bases matching TRBD1. Trimming took 6 bases from V and 6 from J; bases not matched to a gene: 8. From germline, CDR1 is SGHVS and CDR2 FQNEAQ. There are 13 residues in the CDR3. The CDR3 nucleotides read TGTGCCAGCAGTTCAGACAGGGCTCGCGAGCAGTACTTC. Protein: CASSSDRAREQYF.

This clone showed up just once. The chain employs TRBV6-5 and TRBJ1-2, with a possible D match to TRBD1 (5 bases). Deletions cut 2 bases from V and 9 bases from J, with 13 bases between. The CDR3 loop spans 13 amino acids. Germline assignment: CDR1 MNHEY and CDR2 SVGAGI. CDR3 loop: CASSYTQGVSYTF. In DNA form, the CDR3 reads TGTGCCAGCAGTTACACGCAGGGCGTCAGCTACACCTTC.

The chain's CDR3 is CATSDPRTAGEKLFF. DNA for the CDR3: TGTGCCACCAGTGATCCTAGGACAGCCGGTGAAAAACTGTTTTTT. The rearrangement links TRBV24-1 to TRBJ1-4; D may be TRBD1 (6 bases). In germline, CDR1 is KGHDR, CDR2 SFDVKD. V was cut by 3 bases and J by 7 bases, with 14 bases left in between. The CDR3 length is 15 residues.

This clone was detected once. The rearrangement joins TRBV3-1 (or the pseudogene TRBV3-2) to TRBJ2-5; D gene unclear. V was trimmed by 1 base and J by 5 bases, leaving 14 bases between them. The CDR3 spans 15 residues. Looked up from germline, CDR1 is LGHDT and CDR2 is YNNKEL (reference sequence). The CDR3: CASSQGQVLGETQYF. The CDR3 DNA is TGTGCCAGCAGCCAAGGTCAGGTCCTTGGGGAGACCCAGTACTTC.

The chain has TRBV6-5 and TRBJ1-4; D is possibly TRBD1 (5 bases). The germline V and J ends were trimmed by 6 bases and 4 bases, with 12 bases remaining between them. The CDR3 has 14 residues. The V gene's germline CDR1 is MNHEY and CDR2 SVGAGI. The CDR3 region is CASRAGGNNEKLFF. Written as DNA, the CDR3 is TGTGCCAGCAGGGCGGGGGGGAATAATGAAAAACTGTTTTTT.

This rearrangement joins TRBV11-2 to TRBJ1-2, with D tentatively TRBD1 (5 bases). V shed 5 bases and J shed 7 bases, with 17 bases lying between them. The CDR3 is 14 residues long. Germline V gene sequence: CDR1 SGHAT, CDR2 FQNNGV. The CDR3 coding sequence is TGTGCCAGCAGCGAGAGTGGCAGGGCGGTTGGCTACACCTTC. Its translation: CASSESGRAVGYTF.

As DNA, the CDR3 is TGTGCCAGTAGTACCCGGACAACCAAGGAATATGGCTACACCTTC. Protein: CASSTRTTKEYGYTF. J is TRBJ1-2 and V is TRBV19; D possibly corresponds to TRBD1 (5 bases). V dropped 4 bases and J dropped 5 bases, with 17 bases sitting between them. Germline values: CDR1 LNHDA, CDR2 SQIVND (reference sequence). The CDR3 runs 15 residues.

This clone showed up just once. This CDR3 reads CASSVAAGTYNEQFF. CDR3 DNA: TGTGCCAGCAGCGTAGCAGCAGGAACCTACAATGAGCAGTTCTTC. The V call is TRBV9, the J call TRBJ2-1; the D is unclear. Trimming removed 0 bases from V and 2 bases from J, with 9 bases in between. CDR1 is SGDLS and CDR2 is YYNGEE in the germline V gene. This CDR3 contains 15 residues.

The rearrangement links TRBV30 to TRBJ2-1, with TRBD1 matching 7 bases. CDR1 and CDR2 (germline): GTSNPN, SVGIG (reference sequence). With V trimmed by 3 bases and J by 6 bases, 8 bases remained unmatched. This CDR3 is 14 amino acids long. In DNA, the CDR3 is TGTGCCTGGAGGAAACAGGGGATGGCCAATGAGCAGTTCTTC. This codes for CAWRKQGMANEQFF.

The genes are TRBV3-1 (or the pseudogene TRBV3-2) and TRBJ2-7, with 10 bases fitting TRBD1. The J segment lost 9 bases and the V segment lost 4 bases, leaving 6 bases of the junction unmatched. CDR1 is LGHDT and CDR2 is YNNKEL in the germline V gene (reference sequence). The CDR3 has 13 amino acids. CDR3 in DNA: TGTGCCAGCAGCCTGGACAGGGGGGGTCGGCAGTACTTC. It specifies CASSLDRGGRQYF.

V usage is TRBV9 and J usage is TRBJ1-1, with D hard to call. V was clipped by 4 bases and J by 2 bases, with 12 bases between them. This CDR3 region has 14 residues. The germline V gene has CDR1 SGDLS and CDR2 YYNGEE. CDR3 DNA sequence: TGTGCCAGCAGCCCTCTGACACTTAACACTGAAGCTTTCTTT. It yields the protein CASSPLTLNTEAFF. The whole variable domain, remainder taken from reference TRBV9 and TRBJ1-1, is DSGVTQTPKHLITATGQRVTLRCSPRSGDLSVYWYQQSLDQGLQFLIQYYNGEERAKGNILERFSAQQFPDLHSELNLSSLELGDSALYFCASSPLTLNTEAFFGQGTRLTVV.

The chain joins TRBV30 to TRBJ1-3, with 7 bases lining up with TRBD1. V was clipped by 3 bases and J by 4 bases; unmatched bases: 3. The CDR3 is 13 amino acids. The germline V gene encodes CDR1 GTSNPN and CDR2 SVGIG (reference sequence). The CDR3 sequence is CAWSTGAGNTIYF. The CDR3 DNA follows: TGTGCCTGGAGCACAGGGGCCGGAAACACCATATATTTT.